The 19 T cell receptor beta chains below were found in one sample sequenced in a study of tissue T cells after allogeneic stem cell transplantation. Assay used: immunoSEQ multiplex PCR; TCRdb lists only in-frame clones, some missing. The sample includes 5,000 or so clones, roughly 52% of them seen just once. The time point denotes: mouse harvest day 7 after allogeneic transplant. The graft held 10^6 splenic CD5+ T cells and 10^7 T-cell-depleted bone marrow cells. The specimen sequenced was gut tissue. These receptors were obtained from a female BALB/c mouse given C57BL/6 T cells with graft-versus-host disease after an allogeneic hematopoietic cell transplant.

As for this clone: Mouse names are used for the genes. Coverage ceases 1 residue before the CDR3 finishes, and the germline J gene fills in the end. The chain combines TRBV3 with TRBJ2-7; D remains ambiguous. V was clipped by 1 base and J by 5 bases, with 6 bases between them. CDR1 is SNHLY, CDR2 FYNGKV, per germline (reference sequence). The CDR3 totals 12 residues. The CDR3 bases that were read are TGTGCCAGCAGCTTAGGGGTAGATGAACAGTAC. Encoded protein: CASSLGVDEQY. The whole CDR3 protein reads CASSLGVDEQYF. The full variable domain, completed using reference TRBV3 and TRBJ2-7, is GPKVLQIPSHQIIDMGQMVTLNCDPVSNHLYFYWYKQILGQQMEFLVNFYNGKVMEKSKLFKDQFSVERPDGSYFTLKIQPTALEDSAVYFCASSLGVDEQYFGPGTRLTVL.

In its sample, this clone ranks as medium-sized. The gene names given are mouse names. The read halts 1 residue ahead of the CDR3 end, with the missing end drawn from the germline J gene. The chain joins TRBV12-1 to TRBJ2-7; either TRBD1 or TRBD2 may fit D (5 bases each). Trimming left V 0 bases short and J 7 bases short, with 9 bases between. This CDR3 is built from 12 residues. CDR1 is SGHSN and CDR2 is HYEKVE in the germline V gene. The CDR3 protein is CASSLGGGEQYF. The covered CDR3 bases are TGTGCCAGCTCTCTCGGGGGTGGAGAACAGTAC.

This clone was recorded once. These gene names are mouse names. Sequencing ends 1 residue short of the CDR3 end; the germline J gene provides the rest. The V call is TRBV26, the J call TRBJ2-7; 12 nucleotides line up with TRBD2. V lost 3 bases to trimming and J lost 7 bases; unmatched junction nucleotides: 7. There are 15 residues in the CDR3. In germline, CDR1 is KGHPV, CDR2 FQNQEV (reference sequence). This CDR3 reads CASSLQTGGAPEQYF. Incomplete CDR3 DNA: TGTGCCAGCAGTCTTCAGACTGGGGGGGCGCCGGAACAGTAC.

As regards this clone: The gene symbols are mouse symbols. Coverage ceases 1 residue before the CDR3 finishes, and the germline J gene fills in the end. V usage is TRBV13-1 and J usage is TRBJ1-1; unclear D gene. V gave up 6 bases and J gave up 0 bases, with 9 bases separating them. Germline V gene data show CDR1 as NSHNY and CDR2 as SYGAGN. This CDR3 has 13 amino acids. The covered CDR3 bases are TGTGCCAGCACAGGCCACCCAAACACAGAAGTCTTC. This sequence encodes CASTGHPNTEVF. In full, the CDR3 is CASTGHPNTEVFF.

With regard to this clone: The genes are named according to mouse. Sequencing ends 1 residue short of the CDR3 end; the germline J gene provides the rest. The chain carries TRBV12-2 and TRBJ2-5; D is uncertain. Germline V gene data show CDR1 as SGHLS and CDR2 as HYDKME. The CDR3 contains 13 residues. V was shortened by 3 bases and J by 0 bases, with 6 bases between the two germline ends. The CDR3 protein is CASSFINQDTQYF. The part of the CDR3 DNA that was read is TGTGCCAGCTCTTTCATTAACCAAGACACCCAGTAC.

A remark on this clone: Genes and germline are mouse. The chain's CDR3 is CASSSTGPGNTLYF. Incomplete CDR3 DNA: TGTGCCAGCAGCTCGACAGGACCTGGAAATACGCTCTAT. The chain combines TRBV3 with TRBJ1-3; weak D call: TRBD1 (6 bases). The DNA ends 1 residue before the CDR3 does, and the rest of the CDR3 is filled in from the germline J gene. CDR1 and CDR2 (germline): SNHLY, FYNGKV (reference sequence). The V end was cut by 4 bases, the J end by 2 bases, with 9 bases between. The CDR3 totals 14 residues.

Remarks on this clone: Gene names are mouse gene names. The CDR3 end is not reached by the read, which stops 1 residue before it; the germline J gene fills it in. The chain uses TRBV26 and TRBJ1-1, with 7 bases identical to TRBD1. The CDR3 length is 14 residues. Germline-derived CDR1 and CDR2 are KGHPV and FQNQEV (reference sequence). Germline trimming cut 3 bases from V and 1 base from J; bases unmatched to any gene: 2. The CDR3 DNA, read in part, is TGTGCCAGCAGTCTTTACAGGGGGAACACAGAAGTCTTC. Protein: CASSLYRGNTEVF. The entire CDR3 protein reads CASSLYRGNTEVFF.

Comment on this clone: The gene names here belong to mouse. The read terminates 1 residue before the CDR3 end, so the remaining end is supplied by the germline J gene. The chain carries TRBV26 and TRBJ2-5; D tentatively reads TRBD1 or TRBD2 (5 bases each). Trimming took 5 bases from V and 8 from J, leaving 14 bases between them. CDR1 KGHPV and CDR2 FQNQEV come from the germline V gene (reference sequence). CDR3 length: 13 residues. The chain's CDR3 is CASSFPGDGTQYF. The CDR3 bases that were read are TGTGCCAGCAGTTTCCCGGGGGACGGCACCCAGTAC.

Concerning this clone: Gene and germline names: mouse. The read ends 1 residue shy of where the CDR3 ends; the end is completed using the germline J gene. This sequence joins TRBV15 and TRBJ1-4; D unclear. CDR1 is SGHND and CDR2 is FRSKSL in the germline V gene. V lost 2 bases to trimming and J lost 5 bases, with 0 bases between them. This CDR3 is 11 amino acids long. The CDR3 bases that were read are TGTGCCAGCAGTTTAAACGAAAGATTATTT. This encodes CASSLNERLF. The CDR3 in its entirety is CASSLNERLFF. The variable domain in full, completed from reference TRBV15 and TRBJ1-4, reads DAGVTQTPRHEVAEKGQTIILKCEPVSGHNDLFWYRQTKIQGLELLSYFRSKSLMEDGGAFKDRFKAEMLNSSFSTLKIQPTEPKDSAVYLCASSLNERLFFGHGTKLSVL.

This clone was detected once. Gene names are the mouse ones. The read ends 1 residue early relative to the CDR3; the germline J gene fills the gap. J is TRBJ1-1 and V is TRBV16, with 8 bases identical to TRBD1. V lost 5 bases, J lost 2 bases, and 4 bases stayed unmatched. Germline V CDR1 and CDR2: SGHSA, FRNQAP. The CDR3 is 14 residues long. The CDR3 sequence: CASSRQGTNTEVFF. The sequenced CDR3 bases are TGTGCAAGCAGCCGACAGGGGACCAACACAGAAGTCTTC.

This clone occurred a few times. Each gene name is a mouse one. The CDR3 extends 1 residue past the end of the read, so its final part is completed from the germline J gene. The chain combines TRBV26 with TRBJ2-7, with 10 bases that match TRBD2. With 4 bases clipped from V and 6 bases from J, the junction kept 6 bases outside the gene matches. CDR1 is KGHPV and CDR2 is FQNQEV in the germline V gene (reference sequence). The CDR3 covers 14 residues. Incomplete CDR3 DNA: TGTGCCAGCAGTCCCCGACTGGGGGGAAGTGAACAGTAC. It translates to CASSPRLGGSEQY. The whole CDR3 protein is CASSPRLGGSEQYF. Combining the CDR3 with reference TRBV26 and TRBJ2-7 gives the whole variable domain NSKVIQTPRYLVKGQGQKAKMRCIPEKGHPVVFWYQQNKNNEFKFLINFQNQEVLQQIDMTEKRFSAECPSNSPCSLEIQSSEAGDSALYLCASSPRLGGSEQYFGPGTRLTVL.

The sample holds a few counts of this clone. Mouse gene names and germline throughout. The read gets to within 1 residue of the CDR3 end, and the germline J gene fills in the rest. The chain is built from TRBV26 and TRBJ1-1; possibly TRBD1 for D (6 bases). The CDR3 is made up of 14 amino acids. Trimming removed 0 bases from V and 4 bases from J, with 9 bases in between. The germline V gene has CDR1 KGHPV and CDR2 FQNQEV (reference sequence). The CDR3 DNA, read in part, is TGTGCCAGCAGTCTGTCGGGGGCAGGCACAGAAGTCTTC. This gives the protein CASSLSGAGTEVF. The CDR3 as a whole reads CASSLSGAGTEVFF.

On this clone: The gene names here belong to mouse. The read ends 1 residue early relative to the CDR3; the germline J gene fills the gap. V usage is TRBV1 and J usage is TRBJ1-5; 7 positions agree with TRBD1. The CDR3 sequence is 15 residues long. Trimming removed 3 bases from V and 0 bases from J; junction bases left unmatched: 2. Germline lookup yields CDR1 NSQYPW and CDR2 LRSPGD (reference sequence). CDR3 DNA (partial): TGCACCTGCAGTGCGTGGACAGGTAACAACCAGGCTCCGCTT. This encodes CTCSAWTGNNQAPL. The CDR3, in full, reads CTCSAWTGNNQAPLF.

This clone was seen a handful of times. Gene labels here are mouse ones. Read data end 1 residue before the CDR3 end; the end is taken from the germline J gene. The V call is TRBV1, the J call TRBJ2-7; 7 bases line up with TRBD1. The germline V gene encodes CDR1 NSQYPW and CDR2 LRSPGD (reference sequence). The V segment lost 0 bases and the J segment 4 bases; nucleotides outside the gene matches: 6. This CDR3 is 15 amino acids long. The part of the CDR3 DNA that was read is TGCACCTGCAGTGCAGATGAGGGACAGCCTTATGAACAGTAC. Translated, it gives CTCSADEGQPYEQY. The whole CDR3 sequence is CTCSADEGQPYEQYF.

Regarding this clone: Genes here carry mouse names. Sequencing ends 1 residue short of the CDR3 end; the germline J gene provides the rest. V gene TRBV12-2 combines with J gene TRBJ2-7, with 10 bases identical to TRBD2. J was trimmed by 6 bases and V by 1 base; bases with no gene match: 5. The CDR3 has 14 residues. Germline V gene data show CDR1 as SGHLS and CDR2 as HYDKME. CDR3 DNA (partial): TGTGCCAGCTCTCTTCTCGACTGGGGGGCTGAACAGTAC. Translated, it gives CASSLLDWGAEQY. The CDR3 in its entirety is CASSLLDWGAEQYF. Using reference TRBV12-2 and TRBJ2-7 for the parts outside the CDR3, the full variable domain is NSGVVQSPRYIIKGKGERSILKCIPISGHLSVAWYQQTQGQELKFFIQHYDKMERDKGNLPSRFSVQQFDDYHSEMNMSALELEDSAVYFCASSLLDWGAEQYFGPGTRLTVL.

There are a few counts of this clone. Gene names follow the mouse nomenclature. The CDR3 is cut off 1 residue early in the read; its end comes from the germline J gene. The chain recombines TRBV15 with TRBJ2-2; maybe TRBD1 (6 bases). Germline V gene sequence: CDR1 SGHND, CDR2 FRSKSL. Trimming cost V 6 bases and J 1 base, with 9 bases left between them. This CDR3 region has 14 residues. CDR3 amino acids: CASSPGQNTGQLYF. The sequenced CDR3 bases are TGTGCCAGCAGCCCGGGACAAAACACCGGGCAGCTCTAC.

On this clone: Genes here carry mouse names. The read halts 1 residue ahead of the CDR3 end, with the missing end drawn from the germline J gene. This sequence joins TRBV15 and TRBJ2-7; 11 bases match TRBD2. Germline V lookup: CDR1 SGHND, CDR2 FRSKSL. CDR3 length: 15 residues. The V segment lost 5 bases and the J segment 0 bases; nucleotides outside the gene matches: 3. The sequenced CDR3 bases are TGTGCCAGCAGTGAACTGGGGGGGCGCTCCTATGAACAGTAC. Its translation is CASSELGGRSYEQY. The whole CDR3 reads CASSELGGRSYEQYF.

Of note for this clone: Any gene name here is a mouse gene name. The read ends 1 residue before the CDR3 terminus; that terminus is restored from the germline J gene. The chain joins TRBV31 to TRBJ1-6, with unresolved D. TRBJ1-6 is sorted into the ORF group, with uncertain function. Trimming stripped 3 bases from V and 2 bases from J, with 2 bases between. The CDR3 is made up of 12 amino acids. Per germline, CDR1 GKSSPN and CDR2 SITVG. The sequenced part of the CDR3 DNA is TGTGCCTGGAGAGCCTATAATTCGCCCCTCTAC. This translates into CAWRAYNSPLY. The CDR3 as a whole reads CAWRAYNSPLYF.

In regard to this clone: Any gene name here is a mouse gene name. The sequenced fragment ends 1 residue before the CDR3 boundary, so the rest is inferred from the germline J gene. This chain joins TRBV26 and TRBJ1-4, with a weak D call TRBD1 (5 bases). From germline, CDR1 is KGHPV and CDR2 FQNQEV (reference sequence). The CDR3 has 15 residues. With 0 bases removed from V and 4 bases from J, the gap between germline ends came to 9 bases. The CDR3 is CASSLSTDINERLFF. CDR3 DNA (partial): TGTGCCAGCAGTCTGTCGACAGACATCAACGAAAGATTATTT.